Below are 20 T cell receptor beta chains sequenced from a single sample in a study of T-cell reconstitution after alpha-beta-depleted transplantation in children. Unique molecular identifiers featured in how the TCRbeta library was prepared. TCRdb reprocessed the PCR reads via MiXCR and lists one record per CDR3 protein. The table lists over 200,000 distinct CDR3 sequences, about 8.4% of them singletons. Sample: PBMCs, mostly from graft donor cells, taken 360 days after TCRalphabeta/CD19-depleted stem cell transplant. These receptors all stem from a male patient aged 2 to 10 who had a stem cell transplant for acute myeloid leukemia, so the T cells may come from the graft donor.

The table lists this clonotype with a few counts. The genes are TRBV6-2 or TRBV6-3 and TRBJ2-1, with TRBD2 matching over 8 bases. Germline CDR1 reads MNHEY; CDR2 reads SVGEGT. The junction had 10 bases not matched to a gene; V was cut back by 4 bases and J by 2 bases. CDR3 size: 17 residues. The chain's CDR3 is CASSFLLAGSPYNEQFF. The CDR3 DNA reads as TGTGCCAGCAGTTTCCTCTTAGCGGGATCCCCCTACAATGAGCAGTTCTTC.

The J gene is TRBJ2-5, the V gene TRBV12-3 or TRBV12-4; tentatively, D is TRBD1 or TRBD2 (5 bases each). Deletions cut 3 bases from V and 1 base from J, with 9 bases between. The CDR3 is made up of 14 amino acids. The CDR3 is CASSLSGTQETQYF. The CDR3 DNA sequence: TGTGCCAGCAGTTTGTCAGGGACCCAAGAGACCCAGTACTTC.

This clonotype has only a few counts. The chain's CDR3 is CASSLSSWQSNQPQHF. CDR3 DNA: TGTGCCAGCAGTTTGTCCTCCTGGCAGTCCAATCAGCCCCAGCATTTT. This chain uses TRBV12-3 or TRBV12-4 with TRBJ1-5, with no clear D. CDR3 length: 16 residues. V dropped 3 bases and J dropped 3 bases, with 15 bases sitting between them.

This clonotype showed up many times. The chain combines TRBV20-1 with TRBJ2-1; 10 nucleotides line up with TRBD2. The trim removed 6 bases at V and 10 bases at J, leaving 15 bases unmatched. Germline V CDR1 and CDR2: DFQATT, SNEGSKA (reference sequence). This CDR3 comprises 15 residues. CDR3 in amino acids: CSAIPMTSGHGEQFF. CDR3 sequence (DNA): TGCAGTGCCATACCCATGACTAGCGGGCACGGGGAGCAGTTCTTC.

The rearrangement joins TRBV6-5 to TRBJ2-7; D perhaps matches TRBD2 (6 bases). This CDR3 comprises 16 residues. CDR1 is MNHEY and CDR2 is SVGAGI in the germline V gene. V dropped 0 bases and J dropped 0 bases, with 12 bases sitting between them. CDR3: CASSYSTSRSSYEQYF. For the CDR3, the DNA is TGTGCCAGCAGTTACTCAACTAGCCGAAGCTCCTACGAGCAGTACTTC.

About this clonotype itself: A clone one base away is much larger, so this may be a read error. The chain is built from TRBV2 and TRBJ2-4; D may correspond to TRBD1 or TRBD2 (5 bases each). Trimming left V 8 bases short and J 0 bases short, with 17 bases between. The CDR3 runs 16 residues. Per germline, CDR1 SNHLY and CDR2 FYNNEI. The CDR3: CASCFLEGIAKNIQYF. The CDR3 DNA reads as TGTGCCAGCTGTTTTCTTGAGGGGATAGCCAAAAACATTCAGTACTTC.

The V call is TRBV20-1, the J call TRBJ2-3, with unresolved D. This CDR3 has 13 residues. Germline-derived CDR1 and CDR2 are DFQATT and SNEGSKA (reference sequence). The V end was cut by 5 bases, the J end by 6 bases, with 15 bases between. The CDR3 DNA reads TGCAGTGCTCCGCCTCGAATTGGGGATACGCAGTATTTT. The encoded protein is CSAPPRIGDTQYF.

The rearrangement uses TRBV5-1 and TRBJ2-1, with TRBD2 identical over 11 bases. The germline V gene has CDR1 SGHRS and CDR2 YFSETQ. J gave up 0 bases and V 4 bases, and 12 bases lay outside the gene matches. The CDR3 is made up of 19 amino acids. For the CDR3, the DNA is TGCGCCAGCAGCCCGACCGCTAGCGGGGGGCGAAGCTCCTACAATGAGCAGTTCTTC. This encodes CASSPTASGGRSSYNEQFF.

This clonotype has a count of ten or more. J is TRBJ1-5 and V is TRBV7-9; no clear D gene. V gave up 5 bases and J gave up 0 bases, with 8 bases separating them. Germline V gives CDR1 SEHNR, CDR2 FQNEAQ (reference sequence). The CDR3 spans 14 residues. Here the CDR3 reads CASSHQYSNQPQHF. The CDR3 DNA follows: TGTGCCAGCAGCCACCAGTATAGCAATCAGCCCCAGCATTTT.

V gene TRBV3-1 combines with J gene TRBJ2-4; a weak D match, TRBD1 (5 bases). The length of the CDR3 is 16 residues. In germline, CDR1 is LGHDT, CDR2 YNNKEL (reference sequence). The V gene lost 0 bases and the J gene lost 7 bases, with 16 bases spanning the gap. The chain's CDR3 is CASSQDPRAFWNIQYF. The CDR3 DNA follows: TGTGCCAGCAGCCAAGATCCCAGGGCCTTTTGGAACATTCAGTACTTC.

This clonotype has just a few counts. V and J are TRBV28 and TRBJ2-7; D is undetermined. Germline V lookup: CDR1 MDHEN, CDR2 SYDVKM. The CDR3 totals 14 residues. The V end lost 7 bases, the J end lost 3 bases, and 16 bases lay between the germline ends. CDR3 amino acids: CASTGTAPYYEQYF. As DNA, the CDR3 is TGTGCCAGCACCGGCACCGCTCCTTACTACGAGCAGTACTTC.

There are many counts of this clonotype. The chain carries TRBV6-5 and TRBJ2-7, with a tentative D call TRBD2 (5 bases). CDR1 and CDR2 (germline): MNHEY, SVGAGI. Trimming took 2 bases from V and 2 from J, leaving 10 bases between them. This CDR3 region has 14 residues. The CDR3 protein is CASSYPSTPYEQYF. In DNA, the CDR3 is TGTGCCAGCAGTTACCCTAGCACCCCCTACGAGCAGTACTTC.

In this sample, this clonotype turned up a few times. The J gene is TRBJ2-1, the V gene TRBV14; 7 bases fit TRBD2. The V gene end was trimmed by 1 base and the J gene end by 10 bases; junction bases not matched to a gene: 4. Germline values: CDR1 SGHDN, CDR2 FVKESK. The CDR3 extends over 13 amino acids. The CDR3 sequence is CASSQGVLAEQFF. CDR3 DNA sequence: TGTGCCAGCAGCCAAGGGGTACTAGCGGAGCAGTTCTTC.

V gene TRBV7-9 combines with J gene TRBJ2-2; TRBD1 matches 8 bases. The CDR3 extends over 15 amino acids. Germline V CDR1 and CDR2: SEHNR, FQNEAQ (reference sequence). Trimming cost V 5 bases and J 4 bases; bases outside gene matches: 6. The CDR3 here is CASSLGDRPTGELFF. CDR3 nucleotide sequence: TGTGCCAGCAGCCTTGGGGACAGGCCCACCGGGGAGCTGTTTTTT. Filled out from reference TRBV7-9 and TRBJ2-2, the complete variable domain reads DTGVSQNPRHKITKRGQNVTFRCDPISEHNRLYWYRQTLGQGPEFLTYFQNEAQLEKSRLLSDRFSAERPKGSFSTLEIQRTEQGDSAMYLCASSLGDRPTGELFFGEGSRLTVL.

This clonotype was recorded many times. The chain couples TRBV6-5 to TRBJ2-7, with 10 bases lining up with TRBD1. V gave up 2 bases and J gave up 2 bases; unmatched junction bases: 9. This CDR3 is 17 amino acids long. CDR1 is MNHEY and CDR2 is SVGAGI in the germline V gene. The CDR3: CASSYGLGQGYAYEQYV. Here the CDR3 DNA reads TGTGCCAGCAGTTACGGGTTGGGACAGGGGTACGCCTACGAGCAGTACGTC.

At least ten counts were recorded for this clonotype. The J gene is TRBJ1-3, the V gene TRBV28; D uncertain. The germline V gene encodes CDR1 MDHEN and CDR2 SYDVKM. Trimming took 2 bases from V and 0 from J, leaving 8 bases between them. CDR3 size: 15 residues. The CDR3 region has the DNA TGTGCCAGCAGTTTAGTGGGGATCTCTGGAAACACCATATATTTT. As protein: CASSLVGISGNTIYF.

The chain uses TRBV27 and TRBJ1-6; D is undetermined. Germline V gives CDR1 MNHEY, CDR2 SMNVEV (reference sequence). This CDR3 is built from 13 residues. Trimming cost V 3 bases and J 7 bases, with 7 bases left between them. This CDR3 reads CASSFRGNSPLHF. The CDR3 DNA follows: TGTGCCAGCAGTTTCCGGGGAAATTCACCCCTCCACTTT.

This clonotype has a count of ten or more. This rearrangement joins TRBV20-1 to TRBJ2-5; 10 bases are a match to TRBD2. The V gene's germline CDR1 is DFQATT and CDR2 SNEGSKA (reference sequence). V shed 4 bases and J 5 bases; nucleotides not matched to a gene: 7. This CDR3 has 14 residues. The CDR3 sequence: CSANEASGSETQYF. The CDR3, as DNA: TGCAGTGCTAACGAGGCTAGCGGGAGTGAGACCCAGTACTTC.

This clonotype was counted at least ten times. The V and J genes are TRBV12-3 or TRBV12-4 and TRBJ2-3; the D gene is possibly TRBD2 (6 bases). The length of the CDR3 is 15 residues. Trimming pared 2 bases from V and 2 bases from J, leaving 11 bases between. CDR3 loop: CASSLPGLTTDTQYF. The CDR3, as DNA: TGTGCCAGCAGTTTACCGGGACTCACCACAGATACGCAGTATTTT.

Only a few counts were recorded for this clonotype. The V gene is TRBV6-1, the J gene TRBJ1-1; TRBD1 agrees at 11 bases. J was trimmed by 4 bases and V by 8 bases; bases with no gene match: 6. The V gene's germline CDR1 is MNHNS and CDR2 SASEGT. The CDR3 extends over 14 amino acids. CDR3 in DNA: TGTGCCAGCGGAGGGACAGGGGGACTCACTGAAGCTTTCTTT. Translating it yields CASGGTGGLTEAFF.